This T cell receptor (beta chain) was documented in a study of blood T cell repertoires in COVID-19. Overall study context: Researchers got acute and convalescent COVID-19 samples from the United States, Italy and Spain. PBMCs, B-cell-depleted T cells, or T cells provided the cDNA or gDNA that made up the material.

The germline V and J ends were trimmed by 3 bases and 2 bases, with 12 bases remaining between them. Per germline, CDR1 MNHEY and CDR2 SVGAGI. This CDR3 region has 15 residues. Per the original methods: Cell counts per sample came from amplifying reference gene primers. Data came from immunoSEQ multiplex PCR; TCRdb stores just in-frame clones and leaves some out. That table gives V, J and clone size, and the DNA gave D and trimming. The data contain 110,000 to 150,000 clones, 84% of them singletons. The receptor comes from a human donor in a cohort sampled during active COVID-19. Sequenced sample: peripheral blood. This chain connects TRBV6-5 to TRBJ2-3; D perhaps matches TRBD2 (6 bases). CDR3 sequence: CASSYSRENTDTQYF. CDR3 sequence (DNA): TGTGCCAGCAGTTATTCCCGGGAGAACACAGATACGCAGTATTTT.